This entry lists 21 T cell receptor beta chains sequenced from one sample in a study of T cells after yellow fever vaccination. TCRdb recomputed calls from the 5' RACE reads with MiXCR, one row per CDR3 protein. This table holds approximately 250,000 distinct CDR3 sequences, approximately 5.2% found once. Specimen: CD4+ T cells sorted from PBMCs, collected on the day of the yellow fever booster vaccination. Every receptor here comes from a man aged 18 to 29 who received the YFV17D yellow fever vaccine.

Many counts were recorded for this clonotype. The chain employs TRBV7-8 and TRBJ2-2; D is unclear. The CDR3 totals 15 residues. Germline V CDR1 and CDR2: SGHVS, FQNEAQ. Trimming took 2 bases from V and 2 from J, leaving 9 bases between them. The CDR3 nucleotides are TGTGCCAGCAGCTTAAGCCGACTCAACACCGGGGAGCTGTTTTTT. It translates to CASSLSRLNTGELFF.

A word on this clonotype: The junction differs from germline at one of its ends, possibly a read error. The gene calls are TRBV27 and TRBJ2-5, with TRBD1 identical over 10 bases. The CDR3 is 16 amino acids. CDR1 MNHEY and CDR2 SMNVEV come from the germline V gene (reference sequence). The CDR3, as DNA: TGTGCCAGCAGATTATCGGGACAGGGGTTGCGGGAGACCCAGTACTTC. Its translation is CASRLSGQGLRETQYF.

The table lists this clonotype with a few counts. The chain carries TRBV3-1 and TRBJ1-6; D call uncertain. V was pared by 0 bases and J by 9 bases, with 6 bases between. Germline CDR1 and CDR2: LGHDT and YNNKEL (reference sequence). The CDR3 is 13 residues long. The CDR3: CASSQEARSPLHF. The CDR3 bases are TGTGCCAGCAGCCAAGAAGCGCGTTCACCCCTCCACTTT.

This clonotype was detected many times. The chain couples TRBV25-1 to TRBJ2-3; 11 bases fit TRBD2. Losses at the gene ends were 6 bases for V and 5 bases for J; bases not matched to a gene: 4. The CDR3 has 14 amino acids. Looked up from germline, CDR1 is MGHDK and CDR2 is SYGVNS. CDR3 in DNA: TGTGCCAGCAGACTAGCGGGGGTGAAAGATACGCAGTATTTT. Encoded protein: CASRLAGVKDTQYF.

This chain links TRBV11-1 with TRBJ2-5; D is unclear. CDR3 length equals 14 residues. V lost 5 bases to trimming and J lost 3 bases, with 13 bases between them. Germline-derived CDR1 and CDR2 are SGHAT and FQDESV (reference sequence). CDR3 coding DNA: TGTGCCAGCAGCCCCCGTTGGGAAAAAGAGACCCAGTACTTC. Its translation is CASSPRWEKETQYF.

The sample holds a few counts of this clonotype. Here the CDR3 reads CSAMNGLGPQHF. In DNA form, the CDR3 reads TGCAGTGCTATGAACGGTCTTGGGCCCCAGCATTTT. The V call is TRBV20-1, the J call TRBJ1-5; D unresolved. The ends were cut back, 4 bases at V and 9 bases at J, with 13 bases in the middle. This CDR3 is 12 amino acids long. Germline V gene sequence: CDR1 DFQATT, CDR2 SNEGSKA (reference sequence).

This clonotype was found a few times. The DNA for the CDR3 is TGTGCCAGCAGTTTGGACGGACTCTACGAGCAGTACGTC. It is translated as CASSLDGLYEQYV. The gene calls are TRBV28 and TRBJ2-7; weak D call: TRBD2 (5 bases). This CDR3 has 13 residues. CDR1 is MDHEN, CDR2 SYDVKM, per germline. Trimming took 3 bases from V and 3 from J, leaving 9 bases between them.

The chain combines TRBV20-1 with TRBJ2-3; D not resolved. Germline V gene sequence: CDR1 DFQATT, CDR2 SNEGSKA (reference sequence). V was shortened by 3 bases and J by 5 bases, with 9 bases between the two germline ends. This CDR3 is built from 12 residues. CDR3 protein: CSASLNGDTQYF. In nucleotides, the CDR3 is TGCAGTGCTAGCCTTAATGGAGATACGCAGTATTTT.

The chain has TRBV7-9 and TRBJ2-5, with a weak D call TRBD2 (5 bases). The V gene lost 4 bases and the J gene lost 2 bases, with 11 bases spanning the gap. This CDR3 has 14 residues. Germline CDR1 and CDR2: SEHNR and FQNEAQ (reference sequence). CDR3 in amino acids: CASSSIPGQETQYF. The CDR3 bases are TGTGCCAGCAGCTCAATACCGGGGCAAGAGACCCAGTACTTC.

The chain joins TRBV20-1 to TRBJ2-3; D is perhaps TRBD2 (6 bases). Between the trimmed V and J ends, which lost 0 bases and 6 bases, there was a span of 16 bases. Germline lookup yields CDR1 DFQATT and CDR2 SNEGSKA (reference sequence). The CDR3 contains 15 residues. The CDR3 DNA reads TGCAGTGCTAGAGATCGGGTACTAGCCCCCGATACGCAGTATTTT. Its protein product is CSARDRVLAPDTQYF.

This clonotype was detected only a few times. The chain joins TRBV18 to TRBJ2-6, with TRBD2 as a possible D gene (6 bases). The CDR3 spans 16 residues. V lost 3 bases and J 3 bases, leaving 12 bases between the germline ends. Germline V gives CDR1 KGHSH, CDR2 LQKENI. The CDR3 bases are TGTGCCAGCTCACCGTTAAGGGGAGGTGGGGCCAACGTCCTGACTTTC. This translates into CASSPLRGGGANVLTF.

This clonotype showed up just a few times. J is TRBJ2-3 and V is TRBV18, with 10 bases that match TRBD2. Germline trimming cut 2 bases from V and 2 bases from J; bases unmatched to any gene: 4. Germline V lookup: CDR1 KGHSH, CDR2 LQKENI. The CDR3 loop spans 16 amino acids. The CDR3 coding sequence is TGTGCCAGCTCACCAAAGCTAGCGGGGGTCACAGATACGCAGTATTTT. This sequence encodes CASSPKLAGVTDTQYF. The full variable domain, in which reference TRBV18 and TRBJ2-3 provide the parts outside the CDR3, is NAGVMQNPRHLVRRRGQEARLRCSPMKGHSHVYWYRQLPEEGLKFMVYLQKENIIDESGMPKERFSAEFPKEGPSILRIQQVVRGDSAAYFCASSPKLAGVTDTQYFGPGTRLTVL.

This clonotype has ten or more counts. The chain carries TRBV7-2 and TRBJ2-2; possible D gene TRBD2, 6 bases. The germline CDR1 and CDR2 sequences are SGHTA and FQGNSA. The CDR3 is made up of 14 amino acids. The V end was cut by 5 bases, the J end by 7 bases, with 14 bases between. In nucleotides, the CDR3 is TGTGCCAGCAGCGCCAGGAGGGTGGTCGGGGAGCTGTTTTTT. Its protein product is CASSARRVVGELFF.

The count of this clonotype is one. This chain connects TRBV5-4 to TRBJ2-7; D possibly corresponds to TRBD2 (6 bases). The CDR3 loop spans 12 amino acids. In germline, CDR1 is SGHNT, CDR2 YYREEE (reference sequence). The V end was cut by 1 base, the J end by 6 bases, with 8 bases between. CDR3 loop: CASSLRGGEQYV. CDR3 bases: TGTGCCAGCAGCTTGAGGGGAGGCGAGCAGTACGTC.

The chain employs TRBV20-1 and TRBJ2-1; 10 bases align to TRBD2. Germline values: CDR1 DFQATT, CDR2 SNEGSKA (reference sequence). The CDR3 is made up of 13 amino acids. V shed 3 bases, J shed 7 bases, and the junction held 3 bases outside the gene matches. CDR3 sequence: CSARGLALNEQFF. The CDR3 DNA sequence: TGCAGTGCTAGGGGACTAGCGTTAAATGAGCAGTTCTTC.

The rearrangement uses TRBV6-4 and TRBJ2-3; D remains unclear. This CDR3 region has 14 residues. V was shortened by 3 bases and J by 4 bases, with 11 bases between the two germline ends. Germline CDR1 and CDR2: MRHNA and SNTAGT. CDR3 sequence reads: CASSEGFTADTQYF. CDR3 sequence (DNA): TGTGCCAGCAGTGAAGGTTTTACGGCAGATACGCAGTATTTT.

This clonotype occurred many times. The chain is built from TRBV7-9 and TRBJ2-7; the D gene is possibly TRBD2 (5 bases). V gave up 5 bases and J gave up 1 base, with 12 bases separating them. CDR3 length: 14 amino acids. Germline CDR1 reads SEHNR; CDR2 reads FQNEAQ (reference sequence). CDR3 sequence reads: CASSPTRGSYEQYF. As DNA, the CDR3 is TGTGCCAGCAGCCCAACCCGGGGATCCTACGAGCAGTACTTC.

In its sample, this clonotype was seen a few times. The J gene is TRBJ1-5, the V gene TRBV7-8; D is ambiguous. There are 14 residues in the CDR3. Trimming left V 6 bases short and J 1 base short, with 10 bases between. Germline lookup yields CDR1 SGHVS and CDR2 FQNEAQ. DNA of the CDR3: TGTGCCAGCAGTCAACACCGAAGCAATCAGCCCCAGCATTTT. It codes for CASSQHRSNQPQHF.

This clonotype was recorded at least ten times. The chain recombines TRBV10-3 with TRBJ2-1; the match to TRBD2 covers 8 bases. There are 15 residues in the CDR3. Unmatched junction bases numbered 4, after V lost 4 bases and J lost 2 bases. Germline CDR1 ENHRY, CDR2 SYGVKD. The CDR3 DNA sequence: TGTGCCATCAGTGGAGCGGGGGACGCCTACAATGAGCAGTTCTTC. Its translation is CAISGAGDAYNEQFF.

The chain couples TRBV24-1 to TRBJ2-3; 10 bases agree with TRBD1. CDR3 size: 17 residues. Trimming cost V 3 bases and J 5 bases; bases outside gene matches: 10. Per the germline V gene, CDR1 is KGHDR and CDR2 is SFDVKD. CDR3 in DNA: TGTGCCACCAGTGATGCAACCGGGACAGGGGTAGGAGATACGCAGTATTTT. Protein sequence: CATSDATGTGVGDTQYF.

The gene calls are TRBV7-6 and TRBJ1-6; D is possibly TRBD1 (5 bases). The CDR3 totals 18 residues. Germline CDR1 reads SGHVS; CDR2 reads FNYEAQ. V gave up 1 base and J gave up 3 bases, with 16 bases separating them. The CDR3 coding sequence is TGTGCCAGCAGCTTAGGGGGAAAGGGGACCAACTATAATTCACCCCTCCACTTT. It yields the protein CASSLGGKGTNYNSPLHF. The variable domain in full, completed from reference TRBV7-6 and TRBJ1-6, reads GAGVSQSPRYKVTKRGQDVALRCDPISGHVSLYWYRQALGQGPEFLTYFNYEAQQDKSGLPNDRFSAERPEGSISTLTIQRTEQRDSAMYRCASSLGGKGTNYNSPLHFGNGTRLTVT.